This is a list of T cell receptor beta chains from one sample in a study of PD-1 blockade in classical Hodgkin lymphoma. The data were produced by immunoSEQ multiplex PCR, yet TCRdb's version contains in-frame clones alone and is incomplete. The table includes tens of thousands of clones, about 93% detected once. The sequenced sample was peripheral blood mononuclear cells (PBMCs), obtained at baseline. Source of these receptors: a human donor with classical Hodgkin lymphoma. CDR3s include the opening cysteine and the closing phenylalanine or tryptophan. Each record gives: V gene, CDR3 length, J gene, CDR3 protein.

v_call: TRBV7-9
cdr3_length: 15
j_call: TRBJ2-7
cdr3_aa: CASSHSSGAVYEQYF

v_call: TRBV10-1
cdr3_length: 22
j_call: TRBJ1-5
cdr3_aa: CASSGGGRVSILAENSNQPQHF

v_call: TRBV5-1
cdr3_length: 14
j_call: TRBJ2-1
cdr3_aa: CASAPTSGRNEQFF

v_call: TRBV5-1
cdr3_length: 14
j_call: TRBJ1-1
cdr3_aa: CASSTQGANTEAFF

v_call: TRBV7-3
cdr3_length: 13
j_call: TRBJ2-5
cdr3_aa: CASSFWYGETQYF

v_call: TRBV2
cdr3_length: 14
j_call: TRBJ2-1
cdr3_aa: CASRPGLNHNEQFF

v_call: TRBV5-4
cdr3_length: 16
j_call: TRBJ2-1
cdr3_aa: CASSLAPVPSYNEQFF

v_call: TRBV5-6
cdr3_length: 14
j_call: TRBJ2-7
cdr3_aa: CASSLVFTSQPQYF

v_call: TRBV5-1
cdr3_length: 16
j_call: TRBJ2-3
cdr3_aa: CASSSPMTGTTDTQYF

v_call: TRBV6-6
cdr3_length: 12
j_call: TRBJ2-7
cdr3_aa: CASSPTGHEQYF

v_call: TRBV28
cdr3_length: 15
j_call: TRBJ2-7
cdr3_aa: CASSLTGQGGDEQYF

v_call: TRBV2
cdr3_length: 11
j_call: TRBJ2-7
cdr3_aa: CASGLAAEQYF

v_call: TRBV5-1
cdr3_length: 17
j_call: TRBJ1-1
cdr3_aa: CASSLLGLTGGRPEAFF

v_call: TRBV14
cdr3_length: 14
j_call: TRBJ1-2
cdr3_aa: CASSQETTVRGYTF

v_call: TRBV7-3
cdr3_length: 16
j_call: TRBJ2-3
cdr3_aa: CASSPTSGGSRDTQYF

v_call: TRBV7-2
cdr3_length: 15
j_call: TRBJ2-3
cdr3_aa: CASSLAGLVSDTQYF

v_call: TRBV10-3
cdr3_length: 14
j_call: TRBJ2-7
cdr3_aa: CAISHSGASYEQYF

v_call: TRBV27
cdr3_length: 13
j_call: TRBJ1-2
cdr3_aa: CASSLSGYHGYTF

v_call: TRBV5-1
cdr3_length: 12
j_call: TRBJ2-1
cdr3_aa: CASSLSPNEQFF

v_call: TRBV5-6
cdr3_length: 13
j_call: TRBJ1-1
cdr3_aa: CASSLGDRAEAFF

v_call: TRBV2
cdr3_length: 16
j_call: TRBJ2-2
cdr3_aa: CASRLPGQGASGELFF

v_call: TRBV28
cdr3_length: 15
j_call: TRBJ1-4
cdr3_aa: CASSLGGGPNEKLFF

v_call: TRBV19
cdr3_length: 15
j_call: TRBJ1-5
cdr3_aa: CASSTTWEPNQPQHF

v_call: TRBV5-4
cdr3_length: 17
j_call: TRBJ2-1
cdr3_aa: CASSLSSWGLLYNEQFF

v_call: TRBV4-1
cdr3_length: 15
j_call: TRBJ2-1
cdr3_aa: CASSQDSRGYNEQFF

v_call: TRBV25-1
cdr3_length: 14
j_call: TRBJ1-1
cdr3_aa: CASSIGAGHTEAFF

v_call: TRBV6-5
cdr3_length: 14
j_call: TRBJ1-2
cdr3_aa: CASRPQGALNGYTF

v_call: TRBV27
cdr3_length: 21
j_call: TRBJ1-6
cdr3_aa: CASSLFYRDRGSSYYNSPLHF

v_call: TRBV28
cdr3_length: 14
j_call: TRBJ1-5
cdr3_aa: CASSPRRVGPPQHF

v_call: TRBV19
cdr3_length: 15
j_call: TRBJ2-2
cdr3_aa: CASSPTSGNTGELFF

v_call: TRBV27
cdr3_length: 12
j_call: TRBJ2-3
cdr3_aa: CASSIDSTTQYF

v_call: TRBV23-1
cdr3_length: 17
j_call: TRBJ2-3
cdr3_aa: CASSRTRDNTSTDTQYF

v_call: TRBV9
cdr3_length: 16
j_call: TRBJ2-1
cdr3_aa: CASSVSLIAPHNEQFF

v_call: TRBV6-6
cdr3_length: 16
j_call: TRBJ2-1
cdr3_aa: CASSYSDFRGGNEQFF

v_call: TRBV30
cdr3_length: 14
j_call: TRBJ2-5
cdr3_aa: CAWSVIGGLETQYF

v_call: TRBV27
cdr3_length: 16
j_call: TRBJ2-7
cdr3_aa: CASSLGTGADSYEQYF

v_call: TRBV6-1
cdr3_length: 13
j_call: TRBJ2-2
cdr3_aa: CASRVLKRGELFF

v_call: TRBV30
cdr3_length: 18
j_call: TRBJ1-3
cdr3_aa: CAWSVAGRGSLRGNTIYF

v_call: TRBV5-1
cdr3_length: 13
j_call: TRBJ1-5
cdr3_aa: CASSLVGYQPQHF

v_call: TRBV11-3
cdr3_length: 16
j_call: TRBJ2-3
cdr3_aa: CASSLGFRGGIDTQYF

v_call: TRBV5-4
cdr3_length: 13
j_call: TRBJ2-7
cdr3_aa: CASSFGGTGEQYF

v_call: TRBV5-8
cdr3_length: 17
j_call: TRBJ1-3
cdr3_aa: CAKTPPWTGYSGNTIYF